This TCR beta chain was found in a study of identical twins. General study points: Some out-of-frame alpha sequences were shared by twins, and these showed excess low generation probability. There is a chance that invariant MAIT and iNKT cells partially muddied zero-insertion analyses.

Template switching added a universal primer binding site, and final cDNA carried unique molecular identifiers. One entry per CDR3 protein, called by TCRdb with MiXCR from the 5' RACE reads. The table shows 500,000 or so distinct CDR3 sequences, with roughly an eighth occurring only once. This clonotype has just a few counts. Antigen specificity is unknown. The junction had 4 bases not matched to a gene; V was cut back by 1 base and J by 1 base. The germline V gene encodes CDR1 KGHDR and CDR2 SFDVKD. The CDR3 contains 18 residues. These data also formed part of another study, on yellow fever vaccine responses in identical twins.

The receptor was isolated from a young woman in good health. This rearrangement joins TRBV24-1 to TRBJ2-2; 11 nucleotides match TRBD2. Sequencing input: CD4+ T cells sorted from blood. The CDR3 loop reads CATSDLLAGELNTGELFF. CDR3 in DNA: TGTGCCACCAGTGATTTACTAGCGGGGGAATTGAACACCGGGGAGCTGTTTTTT.